The 20 T cell receptor beta chains given below trace back to one sample, sequenced in a study of blood T cell repertoires in COVID-19. Here immunoSEQ multiplex PCR was the method, and the copy in TCRdb shows in-frame clones only, minus some. The profile shows approximately 210,000 clones, around 90% of them singletons. Sequences were obtained from PBMCs or T cells enriched from blood (not recorded which). The receptors were sampled from a woman aged 50 to 60 with acute COVID-19.

J is TRBJ1-3 and V is TRBV15; perhaps TRBD1 as D (6 bases). Looked up from germline, CDR1 is LNHNV and CDR2 is YYDKDF (reference sequence). V was trimmed by 1 base and J by 4 bases, leaving 14 bases between them. The CDR3 is made up of 16 amino acids. The CDR3 DNA sequence: TGTGCCACCAGCAGAGGAGGGGGGGCGAACGGAAACACCATATATTTT. It specifies CATSRGGGANGNTIYF. Full variable domain (rest looked up from reference TRBV15 and TRBJ1-3): DAMVIQNPRYQVTQFGKPVTLSCSQTLNHNVMYWYQQKSSQAPKLLFHYYDKDFNNEADTPDNFQSRRPNTSFCFLDIRSPGLGDTAMYLCATSRGGGANGNTIYFGEGSWLTVV.

The rearrangement links TRBV25-1 to TRBJ2-5, with 10 bases fitting TRBD1. Per germline, CDR1 MGHDK and CDR2 SYGVNS. The CDR3 totals 15 residues. V lost 3 bases to trimming and J lost 4 bases; unmatched junction nucleotides: 5. This CDR3 reads CASSEGQGWVETQYF. The CDR3 DNA sequence: TGTGCCAGCAGTGAGGGACAGGGGTGGGTAGAGACCCAGTACTTC. The full variable domain, its missing parts supplied by reference TRBV25-1 and TRBJ2-5, is EADIYQTPRYLVIGTGKKITLECSQTMGHDKMYWYQQDPGMELHLIHYSYGVNSTEKGDLSSESTVSRIRTEHFPLTLESARPSHTSQYLCASSEGQGWVETQYFGPGTRLLVL.

This clone has just a few counts. The V gene is TRBV5-1, the J gene TRBJ2-2, with 14 bases that match TRBD2. V gave up 5 bases and J gave up 5 bases; unmatched junction bases: 8. Germline CDR1 and CDR2: SGHRS and YFSETQ. This CDR3 region has 17 residues. The CDR3 region is CASRKGLAGVRTGELFF. CDR3 nucleotides: TGCGCCAGCAGAAAGGGACTAGCGGGAGTGAGAACCGGGGAGCTGTTTTTT.

V usage is TRBV6-5 and J usage is TRBJ2-7; possible D gene TRBD1, 6 bases. The V end was cut by 5 bases, the J end by 2 bases, with 13 bases between. The CDR3 length is 14 residues. The germline gives CDR1 MNHEY, CDR2 SVGAGI. DNA of the CDR3: TGTGCCAGCAGTCCCCAGACAGGAACCTACGAGCAGTACTTC. This sequence encodes CASSPQTGTYEQYF.

By share of the sample, this clone is medium-sized. CDR3 sequence: CASTGTGANTGELFF. The DNA for the CDR3 is TGTGCCAGCACCGGGACAGGGGCGAACACCGGGGAGCTGTTTTTT. The chain joins TRBV9 to TRBJ2-2; TRBD1 agrees at 10 bases. The CDR3 loop spans 15 amino acids. The trim removed 6 bases at V and 0 bases at J, leaving 2 bases unmatched. Per germline, CDR1 SGDLS and CDR2 YYNGEE.

The V gene is TRBV7-9, the J gene TRBJ1-1; possibly TRBD1 for D (6 bases). This CDR3 is built from 17 residues. The germline V gene encodes CDR1 SEHNR and CDR2 FQNEAQ (reference sequence). V was pared by 1 base and J by 4 bases, with 19 bases between. The CDR3 is CASSLVGAGRRATEAFF. The CDR3 bases are TGTGCCAGCAGCTTAGTGGGGGCGGGTAGGCGAGCCACTGAAGCTTTCTTT.

The V and J genes are TRBV28 and TRBJ2-1, with D perhaps TRBD2 (6 bases). The CDR3 runs to 16 residues. Per the germline V gene, CDR1 is MDHEN and CDR2 is SYDVKM. The V gene lost 3 bases and the J gene lost 0 bases, with 12 bases spanning the gap. The CDR3, as DNA: TGTGCCAGCAGTTTTGGAGGGCGGGGCTCCTACAATGAGCAGTTCTTC. Its translation: CASSFGGRGSYNEQFF.

CDR3 DNA sequence: TGTGCCTGGAGTGCGATCAGGGGGAGGGAGACCCAGTACTTC. Protein sequence: CAWSAIRGRETQYF. The chain joins TRBV30 to TRBJ2-5; D might be TRBD1 (7 bases). Trimming stripped 1 base from V and 5 bases from J, with 14 bases between. The CDR3 has 14 amino acids. Germline CDR1 GTSNPN, CDR2 SVGIG (reference sequence).

This rearrangement joins TRBV7-8 to TRBJ2-3; D is possibly TRBD2 (5 bases). The V gene's germline CDR1 is SGHVS and CDR2 FQNEAQ. The V end was cut by 0 bases, the J end by 1 base, with 11 bases between. The CDR3 spans 16 residues. The DNA for the CDR3 is TGTGCCAGCAGCTTAGCCTGGAGGACCCGCACAGATACGCAGTATTTT. It codes for CASSLAWRTRTDTQYF.

A single count supports this clone. V gene TRBV4-3 combines with J gene TRBJ1-5; tentatively, D is TRBD1 (5 bases). CDR1 and CDR2 (germline): LGHNA, YSLEER. The CDR3 loop spans 16 amino acids. V lost 1 base and J 3 bases, leaving 13 bases between the germline ends. CDR3 loop: CASSQGSGIDNQPQHF. The CDR3 bases are TGCGCCAGCAGCCAAGGCTCAGGGATAGACAATCAGCCCCAGCATTTT.

V is TRBV18 and J is TRBJ2-5; 7 nucleotides match TRBD2. Germline V CDR1 and CDR2: KGHSH, LQKENI. J was trimmed by 5 bases and V by 1 base; bases with no gene match: 7. The CDR3 loop spans 15 amino acids. The CDR3 here is CASSPQGISGETQYF. The CDR3 DNA reads as TGTGCCAGCTCACCACAGGGAATTAGCGGGGAGACCCAGTACTTC.

The rearrangement links TRBV6-5 to TRBJ1-1; no definite D call. The CDR3 is 15 residues long. V was shortened by 2 bases and J by 0 bases, with 10 bases between the two germline ends. Per the germline V gene, CDR1 is MNHEY and CDR2 is SVGAGI. CDR3 loop: CASSYQPGMNTEAFF. The CDR3 nucleotides are TGTGCCAGCAGTTACCAACCCGGGATGAACACTGAAGCTTTCTTT.

The chain employs TRBV5-4 and TRBJ2-2; D is possibly TRBD2 (6 bases). Trimming shortened V by 2 bases and J by 5 bases, and 16 bases separated the two germline ends. This CDR3 comprises 16 residues. CDR1 and CDR2 (germline): SGHNT, YYREEE (reference sequence). CDR3 amino acids: CASSLVGGRRTGELFF. The CDR3 DNA reads TGTGCCAGCAGCTTAGTGGGGGGACGGCGAACCGGGGAGCTGTTTTTT.

The J gene is TRBJ2-7, the V gene TRBV6-2 or TRBV6-3, with 8 bases lining up with TRBD1. The J segment lost 0 bases and the V segment lost 5 bases, leaving 12 bases of the junction unmatched. This CDR3 region has 17 residues. Germline CDR1 and CDR2: MNHEY and SVGEGT. CDR3 region: CASSIGGQAGSSYEQYF. The CDR3 bases are TGTGCCAGCAGTATAGGGGGACAGGCCGGATCCTCCTACGAGCAGTACTTC.

This chain connects TRBV7-3 to TRBJ1-1; 8 bases match TRBD1. The CDR3 extends over 14 amino acids. V gave up 4 bases and J gave up 3 bases; unmatched junction bases: 4. Germline V gene data show CDR1 as SGHTA and CDR2 as FQGTGA. DNA for the CDR3: TGTGCCAGCAGCTCACAGGGGGGCTACACTGAAGCTTTCTTT. Protein sequence: CASSSQGGYTEAFF.

The chain uses TRBV5-4 and TRBJ2-2; 8 positions match TRBD2. Germline values: CDR1 SGHNT, CDR2 YYREEE (reference sequence). V gave up 1 base and J gave up 9 bases; unmatched junction bases: 11. CDR3 length equals 16 residues. The DNA of the CDR3 is TGTGCCAGCAGCTTGTCTAGCGGGCCATCGACCCGGGAGCTGTTTTTT. Translating gives CASSLSSGPSTRELFF.

The chain combines TRBV13 with TRBJ2-3; D possibly corresponds to TRBD2 (7 bases). The ends were cut back, 1 base at V and 3 bases at J, with 14 bases in the middle. This CDR3 spans 16 amino acids. Per the germline V gene, CDR1 is PRHDT and CDR2 is FYEKMQ (reference sequence). The CDR3: CASSLEAGEGTDTQYF. The CDR3 DNA is TGTGCCAGCAGCTTAGAGGCAGGGGAGGGGACAGATACGCAGTATTTT.

The V gene is TRBV14, the J gene TRBJ2-3; D remains unclear. The CDR3 sequence is 15 residues long. V was shortened by 5 bases and J by 0 bases, with 12 bases between the two germline ends. Germline-derived CDR1 and CDR2 are SGHDN and FVKESK. The CDR3 region is CASSSRLSSTDTQYF. CDR3 coding DNA: TGTGCCAGCAGCTCCCGACTCTCTAGCACAGATACGCAGTATTTT. The full variable domain, rest sourced from reference TRBV14 and TRBJ2-3, is EAGVTQFPSHSVIEKGQTVTLRCDPISGHDNLYWYRRVMGKEIKFLLHFVKESKQDESGMPNNRFLAERTGGTYSTLKVQPAELEDSGVYFCASSSRLSSTDTQYFGPGTRLTVL.

The CDR3 DNA sequence: TGTGCCAGCAGCCCGGCGGGTGGTTCCTACAATGAGCAGTTCTTC. Its translation: CASSPAGGSYNEQFF. The chain links TRBV7-3 to TRBJ2-1; TRBD2 might be the D (5 bases). The CDR3 length is 15 residues. CDR1 and CDR2 from the germline V gene are SGHTA and FQGTGA. Deletions cut 5 bases from V and 1 base from J, with 12 bases between.

The chain links TRBV19 to TRBJ1-1; 10 bases map to TRBD1. The CDR3 runs to 15 residues. CDR1 and CDR2 (germline): LNHDA, SQIVND (reference sequence). Germline trimming cut 3 bases from V and 5 bases from J; bases unmatched to any gene: 6. The CDR3 DNA follows: TGTGCCAGTAGTATTCACCGGGACAGGGGTACTGAAGCTTTCTTT. Translation: CASSIHRDRGTEAFF.